This section outlines one T cell receptor (beta chain) sequence together with its context. This clonotype was counted ten times or more. Its antigen remains undetermined. It has no much larger one-base neighbor in the sample; base qualities were not kept. The CDR3 spans 15 residues, from the cysteine through the phenylalanine. This entry keeps only the CDR3 DNA: 45 bases, framed from base 1. CDR1 and CDR2 (SGHRS, YFSETQ) derive from the germline V gene. Deletion took 0 bases off V and 8 bases off J, with a span of 16 bases between the germline ends. This record belongs to a study of regulatory T cells in long-lasting Graves disease (dated by TCRdb to 2020 to 2022). As for the study more broadly: In the newly diagnosed Graves' disease group, patients had been taking antithyroid drugs for less than 3 months. This study used TCR sequencing and RNA sequencing of peripheral blood to compare persistent Graves' disease patients against newly diagnosed Graves' disease patients. The study took place in China and was registered as a clinical trial. A total of roughly 35 samples underwent TCR sequencing: about 13 from persistent and roughly 20 from newly diagnosed Graves' disease patients. The investigation overall reported the following: The small sample size was acknowledged by the authors as a limitation that may reduce accuracy. Persistent Graves' disease patients showed lower TCR Shannon entropy and fewer highly expanded clones than newly diagnosed patients, suggesting clonal expansion. Preferential use of TRBV28, TRBJ1-2 and TRBJ2-5 was observed in persistent disease, whereas TRBV20-1 and TRBJ2-1 were favored in newly diagnosed disease. Patients with persistent disease shared more public clonotypes (about 3,000) than newly diagnosed patients did (nearly 1,000). Only peripheral blood was studied, because thyroid tissue, the primary lesion, was inaccessible. Sequencing and analysis were limited to the TCR beta chain.

Library preparation used multiplex PCR. The instrument given in TCRdb is Illumina HiSeq 4000. To build TCR beta libraries, CDR3 regions were amplified by Arm-PCR using iRepertoire HTBI primers. Before sequencing, the PCR products went through gel purification. In the paper's pipeline: A total of 62 TRBV and 14 TRBJ segments were identified across samples and were used for gene usage analysis of CDR3 amino acid clonotypes. COPE and FqMerger were used to merge the filtered high-quality paired reads into contigs. BLAST was used to align contigs to the IMGT TRBV, TRBD and TRBJ reference genes, and CDR3 was defined following IMGT. Clonotypes above 0.1% frequency were classified as highly expanded clones. Shannon entropy served as the measure of repertoire diversity, while the Gini coefficient captured V-J evenness. A clonotype found in more than one individual was treated as public. The public sequencing data were trimmed at Q25 with fastp and processed into clonotypes with MiXCR by TCRdb, which kept only in-frame beta chains. Under each unique CDR3 protein, matching rows form one entry showing the most common genes and DNA. The V and J calls and clone size come from TCRdb's table, not from the authors' own analysis. This sample lists around 480,000 distinct CDR3 sequences; roughly 15% were detected once. The top ten hold roughly 25% of the sample.

This sample's time point label indicates: newly diagnosed GD, antithyroid drugs for less than 3 months. RNA was extracted from PBMCs in TRIzol for both TCR sequencing and RNA sequencing. The diagnosis of Graves' disease followed American Thyroid Association guidelines. The patients came from an endocrinology department in Xi'an, China. From each patient, around 8.3 milliliters of peripheral blood was collected into an EDTA anticoagulant tube. Ficoll Paque Plus density gradient separation was used to isolate PBMCs, and no further T cell sorting was performed. An Agilent 2100 Bioanalyzer and agarose gel were used to check RNA quality, and a NanoDrop 2000 was used to measure RNA concentration. These data were also reused for a study on T cells in Graves' hyperthyroidism and ophthalmopathy. As the second paper documents: Stable Graves' hyperthyroidism was defined as no progression to ophthalmopathy during 18 months of follow-up. The hyperthyroidism patients were between 18 and 65 years old and newly diagnosed, with a disease duration of less than 2 months. Any patient with an uncontrolled infection, another autoimmune disease, pregnancy or lactation was excluded. Diagnoses were based on clinical symptoms, serum thyroxine and TRAb, thyroid ultrasound and orbital computed tomography. A first-round RT-PCR of the TCR CDR3 used the HTBI primer set with the Qiagen OneStep RT-PCR kit. Most expanded thyroid clonotypes (frequency above 0.001) were also found in blood, which suggests that blood repertoires may mirror thyroid immune responses. Ophthalmopathy was separated from stable hyperthyroidism by a 13 V-J signature model, with approximately 89% sensitivity and just over 81% specificity obtained in cross-validation and 80%/75% obtained in testing. In validation, the model predicted progression to ophthalmopathy a median of roughly 6.5 months before onset, with approximately 70% sensitivity and about 75% specificity. To identify TCR V-J signatures that set the groups apart, the researchers used a discovery cohort of 95 to 100 patients, made up of under 50 with Graves' ophthalmopathy and approximately 57 with stable Graves' hyperthyroidism. Prospective prediction of ophthalmopathy was tested in an independent validation cohort of 18 hyperthyroidism patients and 17 patients who later progressed to ophthalmopathy. For training and testing, the roughly 97 patients in the discovery cohort were randomly divided in a 7:3 ratio. In several Graves' hyperthyroidism patients, the study also compared T-cell repertoires from thyroid tissue with T-cell repertoires from blood. After blood sampling, hyperthyroidism patients were treated with methimazole at a starting dose of 30 mg daily, and ophthalmopathy patients were treated with high-dose intravenous methylprednisolone. Libraries were constructed in a second round of multiplex PCR, after which size selection and purification were carried out. Paired-end sequencing of the libraries was performed with 100 bp reads on an Illumina HiSeq2000. Raw data were processed with SOAPnuke, discarding reads with adapters, uncalled bases, mean Phred below 15, or no exact constant-primer or identifier match. High-quality paired reads were merged with COPE v1.2.5, and unique nucleotide sequences were defined as clonotypes. Clonotypes were aligned to IMGT TRBV, TRBD and TRBJ reference segments using MiTCR v1.1. Only V-J combinations with frequency above 0.0001, covering 99% to 99.2% of repertoires, were analysed. The TCS score was defined as F50 (clonal expansion) divided by E x V (chaos), with BLOSUM62-based TCRdist calculated between CDR3 peptides within each V-J. Welch's t-statistics and random forest reduced 500 to 650 V-J features to about 12, which were used in a naive Bayes classifier (R e1071). No statistical method was used to set the sample size in advance, and investigators knew the group allocation. The paper describes TCR Vbeta CDR3 sequencing of around 130 peripheral blood samples, made up of 40 to 45 ophthalmopathy patients, roughly 72 hyperthyroidism patients and approximately 17 progressor patients.

The receptor's source is a woman aged 35 to 60 with Graves disease. Donor details come from another sample of the same person, matched by shared clones. The sample in question was peripheral blood mononuclear cells (PBMCs), obtained at new diagnosis, from a patient treated with antithyroid drugs. Recombination joined TRBV5-1 with TRBJ2-3, with TRBD2 as a weak D call on 5 bases. The CDR3 amino acid sequence is: CASSLGSGAPGTQYF. The nucleotide sequence is TGCGCCAGCAGCTTGGGGAGCGGCGCCCCAGGTACGCAGTATTTT.